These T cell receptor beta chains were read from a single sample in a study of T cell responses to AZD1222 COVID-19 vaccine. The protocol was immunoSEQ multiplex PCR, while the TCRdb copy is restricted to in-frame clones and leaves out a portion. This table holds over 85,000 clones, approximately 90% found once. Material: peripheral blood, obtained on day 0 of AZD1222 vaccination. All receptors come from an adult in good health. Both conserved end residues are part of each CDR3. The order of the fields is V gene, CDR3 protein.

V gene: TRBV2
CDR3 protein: CASSEVTGKNTEAFF

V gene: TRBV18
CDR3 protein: CASSQEGGSQPQHF

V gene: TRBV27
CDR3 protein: CASRLSYEQYF

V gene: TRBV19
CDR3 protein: CASSISLIADTQYF

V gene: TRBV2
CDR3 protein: CASIKGASNTEAFF

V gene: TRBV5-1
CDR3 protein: CASSPWGGGTNEKLFF

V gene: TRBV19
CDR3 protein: CASRGTGNYGYTF

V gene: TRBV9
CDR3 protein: CASSPRQVHYTEAFF

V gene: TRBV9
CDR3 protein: CASSVGGNNQPQHF

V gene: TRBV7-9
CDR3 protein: CAGRTGVDEQYF

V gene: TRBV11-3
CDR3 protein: CASSQGGTGVYEQYF

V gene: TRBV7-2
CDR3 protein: CASSITGSLTDTQYF

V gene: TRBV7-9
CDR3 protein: CASLKVGDPYGGYTF

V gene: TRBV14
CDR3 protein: CASSQGAQPQHF

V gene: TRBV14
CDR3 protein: CASSQDLAGGTNTGELFF

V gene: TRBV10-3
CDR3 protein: CAISERQTDTQYF

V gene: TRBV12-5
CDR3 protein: CASGLAQGARETEAFF

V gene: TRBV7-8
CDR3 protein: CASSLAGRYNEQFF

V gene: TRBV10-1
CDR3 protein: CASRLKGVCGLSNQPQHF

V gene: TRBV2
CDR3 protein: CVLGLGDEKLFF

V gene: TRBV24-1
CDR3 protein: CATSDSGSQGYTF

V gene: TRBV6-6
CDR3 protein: CASSRQGETQYF

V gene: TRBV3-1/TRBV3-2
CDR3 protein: CASSQLVLRTGGSGYTF

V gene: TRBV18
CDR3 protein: CASSPGTDEKLFF

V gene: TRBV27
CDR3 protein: CASSYRGGYEQFF

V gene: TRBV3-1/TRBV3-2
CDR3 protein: CASSQDPASYEQYF

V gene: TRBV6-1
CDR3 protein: CASSDRDRDYGYTF

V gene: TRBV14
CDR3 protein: CASSQDIPPAGELFF

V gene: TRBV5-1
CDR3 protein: CASSPLAGEGDTQYF

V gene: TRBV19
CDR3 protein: CASSSQGATPTDTQYF

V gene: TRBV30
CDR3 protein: CAGTSGENTGELFF

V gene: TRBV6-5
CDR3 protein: CASSYSPESSPEAFF

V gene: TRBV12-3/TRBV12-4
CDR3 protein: CASSPRQGDKEYF

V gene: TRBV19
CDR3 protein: CASIEEQGAQGYTF

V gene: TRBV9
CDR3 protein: CASSPTGGDADTQYF

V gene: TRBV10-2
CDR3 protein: CASSEDSGTGYGTLHF

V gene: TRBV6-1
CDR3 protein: CASSEAGTPKYF

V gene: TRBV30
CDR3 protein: CAWHRGGEVYGYTF

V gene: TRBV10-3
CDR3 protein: CAIGTGRYGYTF

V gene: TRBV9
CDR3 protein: CASSVGAGRNTGELFF

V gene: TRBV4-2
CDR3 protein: CASSQIAGGQAETQYF

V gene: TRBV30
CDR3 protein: CAWSERYEQFF

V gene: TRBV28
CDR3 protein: CASSFTGVNYGYTF

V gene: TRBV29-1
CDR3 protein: CSVEDSRGNTEAFF

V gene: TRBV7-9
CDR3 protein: CASSTRRAGTTTDTQYF

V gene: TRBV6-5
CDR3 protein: CASSISGGEKLFF

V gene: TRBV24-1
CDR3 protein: CATSDLRRHSGNTIYF

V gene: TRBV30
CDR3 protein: CAWSVGGVGGSNQPQHF

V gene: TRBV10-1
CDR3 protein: CARTGLAKCTDTQYF

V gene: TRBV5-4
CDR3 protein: CASSPRTGGNYGYTF

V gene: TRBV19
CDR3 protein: CASSTSKRQGNSPLHF

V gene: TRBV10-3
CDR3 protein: CAISVGVGEAFF

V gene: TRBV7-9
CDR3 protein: CASSFWGTGESTQYF

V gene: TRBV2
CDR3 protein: CASSDLRGQKYEQYF

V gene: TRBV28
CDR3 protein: CASSPTAGTLYNSPLHF

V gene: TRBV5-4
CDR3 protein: CASSLQSFSGNTIYF

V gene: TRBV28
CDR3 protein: CASKDGMNTEAFF